A selection of T cell receptor beta chains follows, all from one sample in a study of long-term antiretroviral therapy in people with HIV. Measured with immunoSEQ multiplex PCR; TCRdb has only the in-frame clones, and not every one. Among approximately 17,000 clones listed, more than 80% were seen once. The material was unsorted PBMCs, obtained 0.6 years after starting antiretroviral therapy. The receptors come from a woman younger than 35 with HIV. CDR3s include the opening cysteine and the closing phenylalanine or tryptophan. The order of the fields is J gene, D gene, clone size, V gene, CDR3 DNA, CDR3 protein. The D gene is left open where the match is weak. The listing skips clone size in some rows; elsewhere it reads once, few, many or a size class.

j_call: TRBJ1-2
d_call: .
clone_size: .
v_call: TRBV13
cdr3_nt: TGTGCCAGCAGCTTCGAGCCTTACACTTTCTATGGCTACACCTTC
cdr3_aa: CASSFEPYTFYGYTF

j_call: TRBJ1-1
d_call: .
clone_size: .
v_call: TRBV29-1
cdr3_nt: TGCAGCGGGGGGGGGAGGCCCATGAACACTGAAGCTTTCTTT
cdr3_aa: CSGGGRPMNTEAFF

j_call: TRBJ1-4
d_call: .
clone_size: .
v_call: TRBV5-1
cdr3_nt: TGCGCCAGCAGCTCTGCCGGGCCTCCTAATGAAAAACTGTTTTTT
cdr3_aa: CASSSAGPPNEKLFF

j_call: TRBJ2-7
d_call: .
clone_size: .
v_call: TRBV21-1
cdr3_nt: TGTGCCACCACGACCGTGGGGAGGGTCGGGTACGAGCAGTACTTC
cdr3_aa: CATTTVGRVGYEQYF

j_call: TRBJ2-4
d_call: TRBD2
clone_size: .
v_call: TRBV11-2
cdr3_nt: TGTGCCAGCAGCGCCGGGACTAGCGGGAGGAGAACCAAAAACATTCAGTACTTC
cdr3_aa: CASSAGTSGRRTKNIQYF

j_call: TRBJ1-2
d_call: .
clone_size: .
v_call: TRBV6-1
cdr3_nt: TGTGCCAGCAGTGGAGAGGGAGAAACCTCGACCTACACCTTC
cdr3_aa: CASSGEGETSTYTF

j_call: TRBJ1-6
d_call: TRBD1
clone_size: .
v_call: TRBV25-1
cdr3_nt: TGTGCCAGCAGGGGACAGTATAATTCACCCCTCCACTTT
cdr3_aa: CASRGQYNSPLHF

j_call: TRBJ1-2
d_call: TRBD1
clone_size: .
v_call: TRBV9
cdr3_nt: TGTGCCAGCAGCGTAGAGGGGACAGATTATGGCTACACCTTC
cdr3_aa: CASSVEGTDYGYTF

j_call: TRBJ2-6
d_call: TRBD1
clone_size: .
v_call: TRBV11-3
cdr3_nt: TGTGCCAGCAGCTTAGAATTCGGGACAGGGGGCTCTGGGGCCAACGTCCTGACTTTC
cdr3_aa: CASSLEFGTGGSGANVLTF

j_call: TRBJ1-2
d_call: .
clone_size: .
v_call: TRBV7-9
cdr3_nt: TGTGCCAGCAGCTTAGACGACAGCTATGGCTACACCTTC
cdr3_aa: CASSLDDSYGYTF

j_call: TRBJ1-1
d_call: .
clone_size: once
v_call: TRBV27
cdr3_nt: TGTGCCAGCAGTTTATTCGGGAACACTGAAGCTTTCTTT
cdr3_aa: CASSLFGNTEAFF

j_call: TRBJ2-3
d_call: TRBD2
clone_size: .
v_call: TRBV9
cdr3_nt: TGTGCCAGCAGCGTCGGGGGGGCCGCAACAGATACGCAGTATTTT
cdr3_aa: CASSVGGAATDTQYF

j_call: TRBJ1-4
d_call: .
clone_size: .
v_call: TRBV11-1
cdr3_nt: TGTGCCAGCAGCTTAGCGGGGCTCGGTGAAAAACTGTTTTTT
cdr3_aa: CASSLAGLGEKLFF

j_call: TRBJ2-4
d_call: TRBD1
clone_size: medium-sized
v_call: TRBV7-3
cdr3_nt: TGTGCCAGCAGCCTCCACCCGACAGGGCAGGAATACAACATTCAGTACTTC
cdr3_aa: CASSLHPTGQEYNIQYF

j_call: TRBJ1-1
d_call: TRBD1
clone_size: .
v_call: TRBV7-2
cdr3_nt: TGTGCCAGCAGCTCAGGACAGGGGAGAACTGAAGCTTTCTTT
cdr3_aa: CASSSGQGRTEAFF

j_call: TRBJ2-7
d_call: TRBD1
clone_size: medium-sized
v_call: TRBV5-4
cdr3_nt: TGTGCCAGCAGCTCCCGTGGACAGGGGAAGTACGAGCAGTACTTC
cdr3_aa: CASSSRGQGKYEQYF

j_call: TRBJ1-1
d_call: .
clone_size: .
v_call: TRBV6-6
cdr3_nt: TGTGCCAGCAGTTACTCGGGGGAGACTGAAGCTTTCTTT
cdr3_aa: CASSYSGETEAFF

j_call: TRBJ2-4
d_call: .
clone_size: .
v_call: TRBV29-1
cdr3_nt: TGCAGCGTTTCAGTCCAAAACATTCAGTACTTC
cdr3_aa: CSVSVQNIQYF

j_call: TRBJ1-3
d_call: .
clone_size: once
v_call: TRBV5-1
cdr3_nt: TGCGCCAGCAGGGAGGCGGGCTCTGGAAACACCATATATTTT
cdr3_aa: CASREAGSGNTIYF

j_call: TRBJ2-1
d_call: .
clone_size: .
v_call: TRBV7-9
cdr3_nt: TGTGCCAGCAGCTTAGCGCCCTGGGGCAATGAGCAGTTCTTC
cdr3_aa: CASSLAPWGNEQFF

j_call: TRBJ2-1
d_call: TRBD2
clone_size: .
v_call: TRBV29-1
cdr3_nt: TGCAGCGCCACGGGACTAGAGATGGGGATTTCCTACAATGAGCAGTTCTTC
cdr3_aa: CSATGLEMGISYNEQFF

j_call: TRBJ1-5
d_call: .
clone_size: .
v_call: TRBV5-8
cdr3_nt: TGTGCCAGCAGCTTCCAGGGCTATAGCAATCAGCCCCAGCATTTT
cdr3_aa: CASSFQGYSNQPQHF

j_call: TRBJ2-3
d_call: TRBD1
clone_size: .
v_call: TRBV19
cdr3_nt: TGTGCCAGCGCAGGGGGCTTGGCAGATACGCAGTATTTT
cdr3_aa: CASAGGLADTQYF

j_call: TRBJ2-2
d_call: TRBD2
clone_size: .
v_call: TRBV7-3
cdr3_nt: TGTGCCAGCAGCTTAACCCCATTGGGTAGCGGGAGCACCGGGGAGCTGTTTTTT
cdr3_aa: CASSLTPLGSGSTGELFF

j_call: TRBJ2-3
d_call: .
clone_size: .
v_call: TRBV2
cdr3_nt: TGTGCCAGCAGCTACAGCACAGATACGCAGTATTTT
cdr3_aa: CASSYSTDTQYF

j_call: TRBJ2-3
d_call: TRBD2
clone_size: .
v_call: TRBV28
cdr3_nt: TGTGCCAGCAGTTTGTTACCCGGGACTATCTTAGATACGCAGTATTTT
cdr3_aa: CASSLLPGTILDTQYF

j_call: TRBJ1-2
d_call: TRBD1
clone_size: .
v_call: TRBV5-4
cdr3_nt: TGTGCCAGCAGTTTAGACAGGGCAATTGGCTACACCTTC
cdr3_aa: CASSLDRAIGYTF

j_call: TRBJ1-2
d_call: .
clone_size: .
v_call: TRBV28
cdr3_nt: TGTGCCAGCACTTTGAAAGGGGTGAGCGGCTACACCTTC
cdr3_aa: CASTLKGVSGYTF

j_call: TRBJ2-5
d_call: .
clone_size: .
v_call: TRBV4-1
cdr3_nt: TGCGCCAGCAGCCAGTCAGTCGGCCGAGAGACCCAGTACTTC
cdr3_aa: CASSQSVGRETQYF

j_call: TRBJ2-7
d_call: .
clone_size: .
v_call: TRBV19
cdr3_nt: TGTGCCAGTAGTGTGAACAGGGCCAACGAGCAGTACTTC
cdr3_aa: CASSVNRANEQYF

j_call: TRBJ1-2
d_call: .
clone_size: once
v_call: TRBV5-1
cdr3_nt: TGCGCCAGCAGACTCGGGACCGAGAATCCCTATGGCTACACCTTC
cdr3_aa: CASRLGTENPYGYTF

j_call: TRBJ2-1
d_call: .
clone_size: few
v_call: TRBV21-1
cdr3_nt: TGTGCCAGCAGCCTAAATGTGACTAGCGGGAGCAATGAGCAGTTCTTC
cdr3_aa: CASSLNVTSGSNEQFF

j_call: TRBJ2-1
d_call: .
clone_size: .
v_call: TRBV5-6
cdr3_nt: TGTGCCAGCAGCTTGGGCGGTTTCGGTGAGCAGTTCTTC
cdr3_aa: CASSLGGFGEQFF

j_call: TRBJ1-1
d_call: TRBD1
clone_size: .
v_call: TRBV11-1
cdr3_nt: TGTGCCAGCAGCTTAGCCCAGGGGGGTGAAGCTTTCTTT
cdr3_aa: CASSLAQGGEAFF

j_call: TRBJ1-2
d_call: TRBD1
clone_size: .
v_call: TRBV5-1
cdr3_nt: TGCGCCAGCAGCCCCTCAGGGGGCGTGGGTGGCTACACCTTC
cdr3_aa: CASSPSGGVGGYTF

j_call: TRBJ1-2
d_call: .
clone_size: .
v_call: TRBV4-1
cdr3_nt: TGCGCCAGCAGCCAAGATCAGGGCACAACTTCGGGCTACACCTTC
cdr3_aa: CASSQDQGTTSGYTF

j_call: TRBJ1-4
d_call: TRBD1
clone_size: .
v_call: TRBV28
cdr3_nt: TGTGCCAGCAGTTTAAAGGGGGCGGCAACTAATGAAAAACTGTTTTTT
cdr3_aa: CASSLKGAATNEKLFF

j_call: TRBJ1-1
d_call: .
clone_size: .
v_call: TRBV11-2
cdr3_nt: TGTGCCAGCAGCTCAAATGGAGGGGCTTTCTTT
cdr3_aa: CASSSNGGAFF

j_call: TRBJ2-2
d_call: TRBD2
clone_size: .
v_call: TRBV5-1
cdr3_nt: TGCGCCAGCAGCCTAGCGGGAGACACCGGGGAGCTGTTTTTT
cdr3_aa: CASSLAGDTGELFF